The 27 T cell receptor beta chains below come from one sample, sequenced in a study of Ad26.COV2.S vaccination and SARS-CoV-2 variants. Treatment meaning: 19 received Ad26.COV2.S at low or high dose, single or two shots; about 5 received placebo; per-sample allocation not given. Day 63 after the first vaccine or placebo injection was the time point for sampling. The data were produced by immunoSEQ multiplex PCR, yet TCRdb's version contains in-frame clones alone and is incomplete. The data show a few hundred thousand clones, 85% to 90% seen once. Sequenced material: peripheral blood, taken in a trial of Ad26.COV2.S vaccine versus placebo. The receptors shown here come from a person between 18 and 59 years old who received the Ad26.COV2.S COVID-19 vaccine or a placebo.

The chain combines TRBV7-9 with TRBJ2-5; 7 nucleotides agree with TRBD1. There are 14 residues in the CDR3. Germline CDR1 reads SEHNR; CDR2 reads FQNEAQ (reference sequence). The V segment lost 8 bases and the J segment 1 base; nucleotides outside the gene matches: 7. The CDR3 sequence is CASVETGLQETQYF. CDR3 DNA: TGTGCCAGCGTGGAGACAGGGCTCCAAGAGACCCAGTACTTC.

The chain couples TRBV13 to TRBJ2-5, with no clear D. V lost 1 base to trimming and J lost 3 bases, with 6 bases between them. The germline V gene has CDR1 PRHDT and CDR2 FYEKMQ (reference sequence). This CDR3 has 13 amino acids. The DNA of the CDR3 is TGTGCCAGCAGCTTAGTTCTGAAAGAGACCCAGTACTTC. It translates to CASSLVLKETQYF.

This clone was counted between two and nine times. V is TRBV7-9 and J is TRBJ2-7, with a weak D call TRBD2 (6 bases). V lost 3 bases to trimming and J lost 0 bases, with 18 bases between them. The CDR3 length is 17 residues. Germline CDR1 and CDR2: SEHNR and FQNEAQ (reference sequence). The CDR3 DNA reads as TGTGCCAGCAGCTTCTCCCCACAAGCCGGGAGCTCCTACGAGCAGTACTTC. Its translation: CASSFSPQAGSSYEQYF.

The chain recombines TRBV7-2 with TRBJ1-5, with TRBD1 as a possible D gene (5 bases). Trimming removed 4 bases at V and 7 bases at J, with 14 bases between. CDR1 and CDR2 from the germline V gene are SGHTA and FQGNSA. The CDR3 consists of 14 residues. The DNA of the CDR3 is TGTGCCAGCAGCTCCGCCGGGGGTAGGCAGCCCCAGCATTTT. This codes for CASSSAGGRQPQHF. Combining the CDR3 with reference TRBV7-2 and TRBJ1-5 gives the whole variable domain GAGVSQSPSNKVTEKGKDVELRCDPISGHTALYWYRQSLGQGLEFLIYFQGNSAPDKSGLPSDRFSAERTGGSVSTLTIQRTQQEDSAVYLCASSSAGGRQPQHFGDGTRLSIL.

This rearrangement joins TRBV2 to TRBJ2-6; D is uncertain. Germline V lookup: CDR1 SNHLY, CDR2 FYNNEI. The CDR3 extends over 12 amino acids. V was trimmed by 11 bases and J by 2 bases, leaving 7 bases between them. The chain's CDR3 is CACGPGANVLTF. The CDR3 coding sequence is TGTGCCTGTGGACCTGGGGCCAACGTCCTGACTTTC.

The genes are TRBV29-1 and TRBJ2-3; the match to TRBD1 covers 7 bases. Germline V gives CDR1 SQVTM, CDR2 ANQGSEA. The trim removed 5 bases at V and 6 bases at J, leaving 20 bases unmatched. This CDR3 is built from 17 residues. The CDR3 here is CSVLSWDSGRLVDTQYF. The CDR3, as DNA: TGCAGCGTTCTTTCGTGGGACAGCGGACGTCTTGTGGATACGCAGTATTTT.

The J gene is TRBJ2-3, the V gene TRBV5-1, with 9 bases that match TRBD2. The V gene end was trimmed by 1 base and the J gene end by 4 bases; junction bases not matched to a gene: 10. The CDR3 is 17 amino acids. Germline V gene lookup returns CDR1 SGHRS and CDR2 YFSETQ. This CDR3 reads CASSLKRGASSSDTQYF. The CDR3, as DNA: TGCGCCAGCAGCTTGAAGCGGGGGGCCAGTTCTTCAGATACGCAGTATTTT.

This sequence joins TRBV27 and TRBJ2-7; D is possibly TRBD2 (6 bases). The CDR3 has 13 residues. V was pared by 5 bases and J by 0 bases, with 8 bases between. Germline assignment: CDR1 MNHEY and CDR2 SMNVEV (reference sequence). The CDR3, as DNA: TGTGCCAGCAGTGCCGGGGGCTCCTACGAGCAGTACTTC. It is translated as CASSAGGSYEQYF.

The chain couples TRBV7-6 to TRBJ1-1; weak D call: TRBD1 (6 bases). The CDR3 covers 14 residues. V was trimmed by 5 bases and J by 5 bases, leaving 15 bases between them. CDR1 SGHVS and CDR2 FNYEAQ come from the germline V gene. CDR3 sequence reads: CASSVGGANTEAFF. CDR3 in DNA: TGTGCCAGCAGCGTTGGGGGGGCCAATACTGAAGCTTTCTTT.

The V gene is TRBV6-4, the J gene TRBJ2-1; TRBD1 matches 8 bases. The CDR3 sequence is 15 residues long. Germline loops: CDR1 MRHNA, CDR2 SNTAGT. V was pared by 5 bases and J by 4 bases, with 7 bases of the junction left unmatched. CDR3 nucleotide sequence: TGTGCCAGCAGTCCCGGACAGGGTTCTTACAATGAGCAGTTCTTC. The encoded protein is CASSPGQGSYNEQFF.

The rearrangement links TRBV29-1 to TRBJ1-2; D is uncertain. Germline-derived CDR1 and CDR2 are SQVTM and ANQGSEA. This CDR3 spans 12 amino acids. The V gene lost 1 base and the J gene lost 5 bases, with 8 bases spanning the gap. The CDR3 here is CSVEGGTYGYTF. In nucleotides, the CDR3 is TGCAGCGTTGAAGGGGGAACATATGGCTACACCTTC.

The chain combines TRBV7-6 with TRBJ2-3, with D hard to call. The CDR3 consists of 12 residues. V was pared by 5 bases and J by 6 bases, with 9 bases between. Looked up from germline, CDR1 is SGHVS and CDR2 is FNYEAQ. CDR3 protein: CASSTTGDTQYF. CDR3 DNA sequence: TGTGCCAGCAGCACGACCGGGGATACGCAGTATTTT.

The chain links TRBV5-4 to TRBJ1-6; D might be TRBD1 (6 bases). Trimming took off 4 bases at V and 5 bases at J, with 13 bases between the two ends. The CDR3 is made up of 15 amino acids. In germline, CDR1 is SGHNT, CDR2 YYREEE (reference sequence). The CDR3: CASSPETGDNSPLHF. CDR3 coding DNA: TGTGCCAGCAGCCCTGAGACAGGCGATAATTCACCCCTCCACTTT.

The chain couples TRBV10-3 to TRBJ1-1; 7 bases agree with TRBD1. Germline V gene data show CDR1 as ENHRY and CDR2 as SYGVKD. This CDR3 has 14 residues. Unmatched junction bases numbered 6, after V lost 4 bases and J lost 4 bases. In DNA, the CDR3 is TGTGCCATCAGTGGGAACAGGGGAGGCACTGAAGCTTTCTTT. It codes for CAISGNRGGTEAFF.

This chain links TRBV9 with TRBJ2-2; 8 positions agree with TRBD1. Germline V CDR1 and CDR2: SGDLS, YYNGEE. CDR3 length equals 21 residues. Trimming at V came to 4 bases and at J to 4 bases, leaving 24 bases not matched to a gene. The CDR3 region is CASSNPTGDFRSFEGTGELFF. The DNA of the CDR3 is TGTGCCAGCAGCAATCCGACAGGGGACTTCAGAAGTTTTGAAGGCACCGGGGAGCTGTTTTTT.

The chain couples TRBV7-8 to TRBJ2-4; D is tentatively TRBD1 or TRBD2 (6 bases each). V was clipped by 5 bases and J by 0 bases, with 14 bases between them. CDR3 length equals 16 residues. CDR1 and CDR2 from the germline V gene are SGHVS and FQNEAQ. The CDR3 DNA sequence: TGTGCCAGCAGCCTGATTGGGGGGCTAGCCAAAAACATTCAGTACTTC. Translating it yields CASSLIGGLAKNIQYF.

This clone is a singleton in its sample. V usage is TRBV30 and J usage is TRBJ2-3, with D unresolved. Germline CDR1 reads GTSNPN; CDR2 reads SVGIG (reference sequence). Trimming left V 4 bases short and J 0 bases short, with 11 bases between. CDR3 size: 14 residues. The CDR3: CAWNQVLSTDTQYF. CDR3 DNA sequence: TGTGCCTGGAACCAGGTCCTTAGCACAGATACGCAGTATTTT. The whole variable domain, filled in from reference TRBV30 and TRBJ2-3, reads SQTIHQWPATLVQPVGSPLSLECTVEGTSNPNLYWYRQAAGRGLQLLFYSVGIGQISSEVPQNLSASRPQDRQFILSSKKLLLSDSGFYLCAWNQVLSTDTQYFGPGTRLTVL.

The V call is TRBV30, the J call TRBJ1-1; D may be TRBD1 (6 bases). V gave up 2 bases and J gave up 3 bases, with 10 bases separating them. The germline V gene encodes CDR1 GTSNPN and CDR2 SVGIG (reference sequence). CDR3 length equals 13 residues. The CDR3 region is CAWSLTGYTEAFF. The CDR3 DNA is TGTGCCTGGAGTCTGACAGGTTACACTGAAGCTTTCTTT.

The rearrangement links TRBV27 to TRBJ2-5; D may be TRBD2 (6 bases). CDR3 length equals 15 residues. Trimming shortened V by 6 bases and J by 3 bases, and 17 bases separated the two germline ends. Germline CDR1 is MNHEY and CDR2 is SMNVEV (reference sequence). The CDR3 protein is CASREWGRTEETQYF. As DNA, the CDR3 is TGTGCCAGCAGGGAATGGGGGAGGACCGAAGAGACCCAGTACTTC.

The gene calls are TRBV7-2 and TRBJ2-7, with D possibly TRBD2 on 5 matching bases. The V gene lost 5 bases and the J gene lost 4 bases, with 18 bases spanning the gap. CDR3 length equals 15 residues. CDR1 and CDR2 from the germline V gene are SGHTA and FQGNSA. In DNA, the CDR3 is TGTGCCAGCAGCCTGTCGCTCGGGAACTCATACGAGCAGTACTTC. Translated, it gives CASSLSLGNSYEQYF.

As concerns this clone: A clone one base away is much larger, so this may be a read error. The genes are TRBV7-9 and TRBJ2-7, with 7 bases fitting TRBD2. Germline-derived CDR1 and CDR2 are SEHNR and FQNEAQ (reference sequence). The junction had 9 bases not matched to a gene; V was cut back by 0 bases and J by 7 bases. This CDR3 region has 15 residues. The CDR3 bases are TGTGCCAGCAGCTTAGCGGGACCGGGGCGGGGGGAGCAGTACTTC. Encoded protein: CASSLAGPGRGEQYF.

CDR3 nucleotides: TGTGCCAGACAAGGTAAAGAGACCCAGTACTTC. Translating gives CARQGKETQYF. The V call is TRBV27, the J call TRBJ2-5, with D uncertain. Germline CDR1 and CDR2: MNHEY and SMNVEV (reference sequence). The CDR3 has 11 residues. V lost 9 bases to trimming and J lost 3 bases, with 8 bases between them.

The J gene is TRBJ2-3, the V gene TRBV19; 7 bases match TRBD2. The CDR3 extends over 15 amino acids. V lost 4 bases to trimming and J lost 1 base; unmatched junction nucleotides: 5. Germline CDR1 LNHDA, CDR2 SQIVND (reference sequence). CDR3 residues: CASSRAGVGTDTQYF. The CDR3 DNA follows: TGTGCCAGTAGTAGGGCGGGGGTTGGCACAGATACGCAGTATTTT.

The rearrangement uses TRBV6-6 and TRBJ2-5; TRBD1 or TRBD2 may be the D gene (5 bases each). Germline V gene lookup returns CDR1 MNHNY and CDR2 SVGAGI (reference sequence). The CDR3 runs to 13 residues. V lost 5 bases to trimming and J lost 7 bases, with 14 bases between them. CDR3 in DNA: TGTGCCAGCAGTGGATCCCGGGACGGGACCCAGTACTTC. It encodes CASSGSRDGTQYF.

The rearrangement uses TRBV20-1 and TRBJ1-1; the D gene is possibly TRBD1 (6 bases). The CDR3 sequence is 16 residues long. The germline gives CDR1 DFQATT, CDR2 SNEGSKA (reference sequence). V was shortened by 3 bases and J by 0 bases, with 17 bases between the two germline ends. The DNA of the CDR3 is TGCAGTGCTAGTTACCAGGGGAGGGGGGTGAACACTGAAGCTTTCTTT. As protein: CSASYQGRGVNTEAFF.

This chain connects TRBV30 to TRBJ2-3; D might be TRBD1 (6 bases). V lost 5 bases and J lost 1, with 13 bases in between. CDR3 length: 14 residues. Germline lookup yields CDR1 GTSNPN and CDR2 SVGIG (reference sequence). CDR3 in amino acids: CAWDDRPRTDTQYF. The CDR3 coding sequence is TGTGCCTGGGACGACAGGCCTCGCACAGATACGCAGTATTTT. The variable domain in full, completed from reference TRBV30 and TRBJ2-3, reads SQTIHQWPATLVQPVGSPLSLECTVEGTSNPNLYWYRQAAGRGLQLLFYSVGIGQISSEVPQNLSASRPQDRQFILSSKKLLLSDSGFYLCAWDDRPRTDTQYFGPGTRLTVL.

The genes are TRBV24-1 and TRBJ2-3, with 8 bases fitting TRBD2. CDR3 length: 18 amino acids. The trim removed 4 bases at V and 6 bases at J, leaving 17 bases unmatched. The germline gives CDR1 KGHDR, CDR2 SFDVKD. Here the CDR3 reads CATSDRNPPGGPLDTQYF. DNA of the CDR3: TGTGCCACCAGTGACCGCAACCCCCCGGGGGGGCCGTTGGATACGCAGTATTTT.